This TCR beta chain stems from a study of CD8 T cells in Susac syndrome. The study's findings and limits: Total CD8+ and CD8+ TEMRA repertoires contained 15 to 20 and five Susac-specific public clones, respectively.

Trimming shortened V by 7 bases and J by 3 bases, and 10 bases separated the two germline ends. This CDR3 region has 11 residues. Germline V CDR1 and CDR2: SQVTM, ANQGSEA. RNA in amounts of roughly 0.45 to 1 ug was reverse transcribed with random hexamers. TCRdb redid the calling of the immunoSEQ multiplex PCR reads with MiXCR, one entry per CDR3 protein. The repertoire holds roughly 110,000 distinct CDR3 sequences, with roughly 95% as singletons. In regard to this clonotype: What it binds is unknown.

The chain recombines TRBV29-1 with TRBJ2-7; a weak D match, TRBD2 (5 bases). The TCR was taken from a human donor with Susac syndrome. The sample comprised CD8+ T cells from PBMCs. The CDR3: CSALEGYEQYF. In DNA, the CDR3 is TGCAGCGCCCTAGAGGGCTACGAGCAGTACTTC.